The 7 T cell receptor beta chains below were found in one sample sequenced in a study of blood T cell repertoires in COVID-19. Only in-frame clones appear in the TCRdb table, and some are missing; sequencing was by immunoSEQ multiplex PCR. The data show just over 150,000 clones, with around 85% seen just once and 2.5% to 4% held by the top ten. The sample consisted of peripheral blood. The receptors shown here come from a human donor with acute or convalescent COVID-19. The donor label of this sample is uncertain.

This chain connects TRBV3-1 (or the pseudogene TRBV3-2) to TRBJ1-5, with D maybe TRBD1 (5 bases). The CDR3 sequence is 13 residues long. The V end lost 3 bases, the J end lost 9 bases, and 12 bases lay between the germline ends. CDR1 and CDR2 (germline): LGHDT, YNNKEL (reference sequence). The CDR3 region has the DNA TGTGCCAGCAGCCATGCCCAGGGTGTGCCCCAGCATTTT. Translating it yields CASSHAQGVPQHF.

The CDR3 protein is CASVGTGGARSNQPQHF. The DNA for the CDR3 is TGTGCTAGTGTTGGGACGGGGGGGGCTAGGAGCAATCAGCCCCAGCATTTT. The chain combines TRBV12-5 with TRBJ1-5, with D maybe TRBD1 (6 bases). The V gene lost 7 bases and the J gene lost 1 base, with 20 bases spanning the gap. The CDR3 spans 17 residues. Germline-derived CDR1 and CDR2 are LGHNT and FRNRAP.

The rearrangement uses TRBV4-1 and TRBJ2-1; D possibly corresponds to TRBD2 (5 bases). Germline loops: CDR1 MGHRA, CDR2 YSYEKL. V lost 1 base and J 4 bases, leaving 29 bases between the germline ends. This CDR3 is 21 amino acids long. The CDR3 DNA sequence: TGCGCCAGCAGCCAAGCTCCCCTTGGGAGCACGGCAGCATTGGAGTACAATGAGCAGTTCTTC. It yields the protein CASSQAPLGSTAALEYNEQFF.

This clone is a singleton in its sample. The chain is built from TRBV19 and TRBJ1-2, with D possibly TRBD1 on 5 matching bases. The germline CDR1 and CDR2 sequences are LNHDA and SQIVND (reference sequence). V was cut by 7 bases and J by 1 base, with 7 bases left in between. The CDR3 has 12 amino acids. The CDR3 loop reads CASKGLNYGYTF. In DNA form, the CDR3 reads TGTGCCAGTAAGGGGCTTAACTATGGCTACACCTTC. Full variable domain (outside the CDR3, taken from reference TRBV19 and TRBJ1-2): DGGITQSPKYLFRKEGQNVTLSCEQNLNHDAMYWYRQDPGQGLRLIYYSQIVNDFQKGDIAEGYSVSREKKESFPLTVTSAQKNPTAFYLCASKGLNYGYTFGSGTRLTVV.

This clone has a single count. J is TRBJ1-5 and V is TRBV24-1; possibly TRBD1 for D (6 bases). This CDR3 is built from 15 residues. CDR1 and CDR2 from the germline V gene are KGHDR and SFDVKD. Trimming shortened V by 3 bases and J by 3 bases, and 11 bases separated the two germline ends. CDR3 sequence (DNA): TGTGCCACCAGTGATGTCAGGGGAGACAATCAGCCCCAGCATTTT. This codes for CATSDVRGDNQPQHF.

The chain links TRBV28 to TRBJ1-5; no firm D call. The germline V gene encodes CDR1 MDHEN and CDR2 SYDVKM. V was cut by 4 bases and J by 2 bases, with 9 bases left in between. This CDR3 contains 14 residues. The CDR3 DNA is TGTGCCAGCAGTTACCCCAGTGGCAATCAGCCCCAGCATTTT. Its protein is CASSYPSGNQPQHF.

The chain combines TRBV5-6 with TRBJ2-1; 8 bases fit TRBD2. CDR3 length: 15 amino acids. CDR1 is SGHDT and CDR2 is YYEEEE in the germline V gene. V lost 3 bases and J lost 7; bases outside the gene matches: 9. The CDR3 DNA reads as TGTGCCAGCAGCTACGGGGGGGCCTATGTGAATGAGCAGTTCTTC. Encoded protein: CASSYGGAYVNEQFF.